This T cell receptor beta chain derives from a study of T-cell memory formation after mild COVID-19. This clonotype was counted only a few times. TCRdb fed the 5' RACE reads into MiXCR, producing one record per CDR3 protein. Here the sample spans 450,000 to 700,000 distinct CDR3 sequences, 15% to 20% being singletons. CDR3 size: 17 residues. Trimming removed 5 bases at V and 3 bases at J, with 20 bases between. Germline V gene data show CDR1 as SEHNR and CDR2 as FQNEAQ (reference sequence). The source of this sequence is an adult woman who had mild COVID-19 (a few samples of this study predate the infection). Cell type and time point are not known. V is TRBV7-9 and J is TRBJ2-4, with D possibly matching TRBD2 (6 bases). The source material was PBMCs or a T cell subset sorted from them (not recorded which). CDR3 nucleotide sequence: TGTGCCAGCAGCCCCCAGGCCAGCGGGCCAGTCAAAAACATTCAGTACTTC. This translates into CASSPQASGPVKNIQYF.